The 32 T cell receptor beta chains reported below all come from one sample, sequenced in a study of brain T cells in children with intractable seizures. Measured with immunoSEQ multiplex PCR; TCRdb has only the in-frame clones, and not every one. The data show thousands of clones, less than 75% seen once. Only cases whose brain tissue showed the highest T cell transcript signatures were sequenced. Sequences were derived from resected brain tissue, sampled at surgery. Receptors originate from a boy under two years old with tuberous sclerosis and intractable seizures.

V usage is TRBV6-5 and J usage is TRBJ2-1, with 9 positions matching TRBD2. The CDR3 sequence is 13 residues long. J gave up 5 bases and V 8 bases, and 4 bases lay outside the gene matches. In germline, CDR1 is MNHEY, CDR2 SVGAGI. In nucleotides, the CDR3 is TGTGCCAGCTCTGCGGGAGGGCACAATGAGCAGTTCTTC. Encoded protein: CASSAGGHNEQFF.

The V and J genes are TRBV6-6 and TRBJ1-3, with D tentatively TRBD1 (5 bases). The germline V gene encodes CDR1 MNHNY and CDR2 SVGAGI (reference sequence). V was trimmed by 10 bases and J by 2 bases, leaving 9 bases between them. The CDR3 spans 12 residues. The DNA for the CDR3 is TGTGCCATCAGGGTACCTGGAAACACCATATATTTT. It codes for CAIRVPGNTIYF.

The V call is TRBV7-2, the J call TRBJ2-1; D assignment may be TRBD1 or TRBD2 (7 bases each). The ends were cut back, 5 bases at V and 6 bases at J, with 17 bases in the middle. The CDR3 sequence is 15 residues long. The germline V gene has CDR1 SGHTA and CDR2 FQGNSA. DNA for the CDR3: TGTGCCAGCAGCCGGCAGGGGGGGGCCCTCAATGAGCAGTTCTTC. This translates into CASSRQGGALNEQFF.

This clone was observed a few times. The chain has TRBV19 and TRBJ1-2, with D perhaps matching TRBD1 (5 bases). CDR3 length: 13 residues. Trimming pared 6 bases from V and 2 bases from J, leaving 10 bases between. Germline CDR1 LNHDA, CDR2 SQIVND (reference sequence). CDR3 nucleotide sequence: TGTGCCAGTAGCCCTCACAGGAACTATGGCTACACCTTC. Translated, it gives CASSPHRNYGYTF.

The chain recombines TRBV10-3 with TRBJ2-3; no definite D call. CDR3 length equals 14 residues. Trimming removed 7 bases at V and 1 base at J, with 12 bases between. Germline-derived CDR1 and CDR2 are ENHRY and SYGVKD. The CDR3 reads CAIKEAYRTDTQYF. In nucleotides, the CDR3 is TGTGCCATCAAAGAGGCTTACCGCACAGATACGCAGTATTTT.

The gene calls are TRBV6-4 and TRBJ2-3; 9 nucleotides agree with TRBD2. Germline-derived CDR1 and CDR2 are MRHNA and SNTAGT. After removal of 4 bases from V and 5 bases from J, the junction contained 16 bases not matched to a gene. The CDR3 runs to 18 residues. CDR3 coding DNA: TGTGCCAGCAGTGGTATTAGCGGGGGAAGTGTCCAAAAAGATACGCAGTATTTT. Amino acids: CASSGISGGSVQKDTQYF.

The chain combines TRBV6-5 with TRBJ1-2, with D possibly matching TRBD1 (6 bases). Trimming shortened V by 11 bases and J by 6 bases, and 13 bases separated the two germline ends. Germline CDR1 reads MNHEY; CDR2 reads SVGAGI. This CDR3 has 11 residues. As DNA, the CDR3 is TGTGCCTCCAGGGGAGTGGATGGCTACACCTTC. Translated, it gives CASRGVDGYTF.

CDR3 bases: TGTGCCAGCAGCTTTCTGGCCAGGCAGAACTATGGCTACACCTTC. Its translation is CASSFLARQNYGYTF. V gene TRBV5-4 combines with J gene TRBJ1-2, with D unresolved. The CDR3 length is 15 residues. The V gene lost 2 bases and the J gene lost 2 bases, with 13 bases spanning the gap. Germline V gives CDR1 SGHNT, CDR2 YYREEE (reference sequence).

The CDR3 loop is CASSRGATNEKLFF. CDR3 sequence (DNA): TGTGCCAGCAGCCGAGGGGCAACTAATGAAAAACTGTTTTTT. The chain combines TRBV13 with TRBJ1-4, with TRBD1 as a possible D gene (5 bases). The CDR3 loop spans 14 amino acids. Trimming took 5 bases from V and 0 from J, leaving 7 bases between them. CDR1 is PRHDT, CDR2 FYEKMQ, per germline (reference sequence). The full variable domain, in which reference TRBV13 and TRBJ1-4 provide the parts outside the CDR3, is AAGVIQSPRHLIKEKRETATLKCYPIPRHDTVYWYQQGPGQDPQFLISFYEKMQSDKGSIPDRFSAQQFSDYHSELNMSSLELGDSALYFCASSRGATNEKLFFGSGTQLSVL.

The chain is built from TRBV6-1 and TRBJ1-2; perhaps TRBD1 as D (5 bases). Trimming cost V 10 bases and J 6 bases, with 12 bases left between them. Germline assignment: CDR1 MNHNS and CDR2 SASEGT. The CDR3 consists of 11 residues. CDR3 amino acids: CAIRRGDGYTF. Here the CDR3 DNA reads TGTGCCATCAGGAGGGGAGATGGCTACACCTTC.

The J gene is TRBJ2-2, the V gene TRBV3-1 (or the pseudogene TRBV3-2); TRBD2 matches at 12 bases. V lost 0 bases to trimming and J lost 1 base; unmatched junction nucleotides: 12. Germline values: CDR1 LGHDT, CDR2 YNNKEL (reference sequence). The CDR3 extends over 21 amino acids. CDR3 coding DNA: TGTGCCAGCAGCCAAGAAGGGCAGTTGACTAGCGGGAGAAGGAACACCGGGGAGCTGTTTTTT. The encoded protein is CASSQEGQLTSGRRNTGELFF.

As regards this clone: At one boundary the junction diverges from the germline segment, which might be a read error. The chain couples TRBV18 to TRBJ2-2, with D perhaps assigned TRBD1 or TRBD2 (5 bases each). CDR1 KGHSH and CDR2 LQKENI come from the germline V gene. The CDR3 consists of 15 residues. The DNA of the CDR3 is TGTGCCAGCTCACGGACACAGCAGAACACCGGGGAGCTATTTTTT. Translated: CASSRTQQNTGELFF. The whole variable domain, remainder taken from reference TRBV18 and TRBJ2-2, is NAGVMQNPRHLVRRRGQEARLRCSPMKGHSHVYWYRQLPEEGLKFMVYLQKENIIDESGMPKERFSAEFPKEGPSILRIQQVVRGDSAAYFCASSRTQQNTGELFFGEGSRLTVL.

CDR3 bases: TGTGCCAGTAGTAGGGGGGGAGGTCAAGAGACCCAGTACTTC. Residues: CASSRGGGQETQYF. The chain combines TRBV19 with TRBJ2-5; 7 bases match TRBD2. In germline, CDR1 is LNHDA, CDR2 SQIVND (reference sequence). There are 14 residues in the CDR3. V dropped 4 bases and J dropped 2; count of bases not matched to a gene: 4.

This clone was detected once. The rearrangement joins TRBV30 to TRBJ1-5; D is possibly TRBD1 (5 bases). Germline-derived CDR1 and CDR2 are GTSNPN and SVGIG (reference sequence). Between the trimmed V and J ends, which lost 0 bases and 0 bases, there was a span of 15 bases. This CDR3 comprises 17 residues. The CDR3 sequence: CAWSVSRTRNSNQPQHF. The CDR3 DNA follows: TGTGCCTGGAGTGTGTCCCGGACACGGAATAGCAATCAGCCCCAGCATTTT.

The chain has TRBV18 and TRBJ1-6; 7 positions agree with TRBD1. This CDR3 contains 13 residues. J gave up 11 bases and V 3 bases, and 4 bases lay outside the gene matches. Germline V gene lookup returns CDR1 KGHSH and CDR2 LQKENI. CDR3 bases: TGTGCCAGCTCACCGAGGGGACAGCCACCCCTCCACTTT. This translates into CASSPRGQPPLHF.

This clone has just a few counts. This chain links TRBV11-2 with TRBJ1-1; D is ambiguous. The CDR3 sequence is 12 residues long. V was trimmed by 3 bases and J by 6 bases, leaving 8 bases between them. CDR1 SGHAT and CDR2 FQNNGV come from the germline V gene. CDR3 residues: CASSFPTPEAFF. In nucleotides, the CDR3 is TGTGCCAGCAGCTTTCCCACCCCTGAAGCTTTCTTT.

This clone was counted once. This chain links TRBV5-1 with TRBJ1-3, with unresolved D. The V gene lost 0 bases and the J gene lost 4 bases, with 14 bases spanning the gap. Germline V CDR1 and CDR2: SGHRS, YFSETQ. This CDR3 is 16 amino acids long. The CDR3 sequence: CASSLDGEAGGNTIYF. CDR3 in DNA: TGCGCCAGCAGCTTGGATGGGGAGGCCGGGGGAAACACCATATATTTT.

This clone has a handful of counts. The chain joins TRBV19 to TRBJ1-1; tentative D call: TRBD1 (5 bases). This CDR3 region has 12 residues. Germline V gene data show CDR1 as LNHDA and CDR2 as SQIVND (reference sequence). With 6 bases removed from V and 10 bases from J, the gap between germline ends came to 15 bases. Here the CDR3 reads CASSPRDSGAFF. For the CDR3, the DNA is TGTGCCAGTAGCCCCCGCGACAGCGGAGCTTTCTTT.

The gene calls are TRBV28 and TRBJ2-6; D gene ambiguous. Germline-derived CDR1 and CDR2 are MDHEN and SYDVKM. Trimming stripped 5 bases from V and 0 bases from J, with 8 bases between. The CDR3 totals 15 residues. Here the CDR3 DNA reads TGTGCCAGCAGTCAACGTCCCTCTGGGGCCAACGTCCTGACTTTC. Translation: CASSQRPSGANVLTF.

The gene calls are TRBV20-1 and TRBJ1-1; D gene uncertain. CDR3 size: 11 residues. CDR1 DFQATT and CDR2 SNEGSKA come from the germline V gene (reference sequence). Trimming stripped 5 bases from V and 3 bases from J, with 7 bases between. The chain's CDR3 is CSAPRDTEAFF. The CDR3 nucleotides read TGCAGTGCTCCTCGGGACACTGAAGCTTTCTTT.

Here the CDR3 DNA reads TGTGCCAGTAGTATAGTGGCAGCATATAGCAATCAGCCCCAGCATTTT. This sequence encodes CASSIVAAYSNQPQHF. V gene TRBV19 combines with J gene TRBJ1-5; D is unclear. The CDR3 consists of 16 residues. V lost 1 base and J 0 bases, leaving 10 bases between the germline ends. The germline V gene has CDR1 LNHDA and CDR2 SQIVND (reference sequence).

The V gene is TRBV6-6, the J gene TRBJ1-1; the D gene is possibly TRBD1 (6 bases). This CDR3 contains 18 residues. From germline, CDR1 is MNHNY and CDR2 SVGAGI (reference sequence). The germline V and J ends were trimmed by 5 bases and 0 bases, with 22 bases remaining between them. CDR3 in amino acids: CASSRGHRQSAMNTEAFF. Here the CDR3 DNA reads TGTGCCAGCAGTCGGGGACACCGACAATCAGCCATGAACACTGAAGCTTTCTTT.

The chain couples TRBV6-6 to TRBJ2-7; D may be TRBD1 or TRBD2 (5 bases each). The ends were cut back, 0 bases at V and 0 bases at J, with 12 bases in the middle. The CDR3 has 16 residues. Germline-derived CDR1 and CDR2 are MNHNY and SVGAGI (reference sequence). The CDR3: CASSYSGVTTSYEQYF. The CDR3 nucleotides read TGTGCCAGCAGTTACTCGGGGGTGACTACCTCCTACGAGCAGTACTTC.

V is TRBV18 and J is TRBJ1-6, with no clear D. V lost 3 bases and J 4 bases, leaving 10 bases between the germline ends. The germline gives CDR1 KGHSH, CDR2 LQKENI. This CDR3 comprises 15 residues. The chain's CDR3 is CASSPGQIYNSPLHF. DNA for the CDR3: TGTGCCAGCTCACCCGGGCAGATTTATAATTCACCCCTCCACTTT.

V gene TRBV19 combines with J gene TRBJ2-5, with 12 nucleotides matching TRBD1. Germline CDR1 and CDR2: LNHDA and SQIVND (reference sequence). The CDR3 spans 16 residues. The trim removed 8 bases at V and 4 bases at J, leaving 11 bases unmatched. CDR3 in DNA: TGTGCCAGTTCACCCGGGACAGGGGGCGAGGGAGAGACCCAGTACTTC. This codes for CASSPGTGGEGETQYF.

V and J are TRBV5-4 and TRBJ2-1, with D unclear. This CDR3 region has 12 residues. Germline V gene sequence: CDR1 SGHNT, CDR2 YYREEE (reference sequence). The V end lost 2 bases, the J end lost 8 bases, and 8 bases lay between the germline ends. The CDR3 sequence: CASSFPLDEQFF. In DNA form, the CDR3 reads TGTGCCAGCAGCTTTCCTCTGGATGAGCAGTTCTTC.

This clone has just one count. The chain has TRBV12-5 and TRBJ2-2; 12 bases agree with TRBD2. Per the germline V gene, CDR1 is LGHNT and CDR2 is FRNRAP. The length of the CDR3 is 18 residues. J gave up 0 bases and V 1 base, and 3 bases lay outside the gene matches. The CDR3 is CASGLATSGGSNTGELFF. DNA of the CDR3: TGTGCTAGTGGTTTGGCCACTAGCGGGGGGTCGAACACCGGGGAGCTGTTTTTT.

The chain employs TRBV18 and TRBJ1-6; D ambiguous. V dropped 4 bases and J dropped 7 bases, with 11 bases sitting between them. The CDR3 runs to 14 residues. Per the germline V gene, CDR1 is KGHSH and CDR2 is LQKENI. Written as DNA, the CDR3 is TGTGCCAGCTCACAACGAGGCGAGAATTCACCCCTCCACTTT. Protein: CASSQRGENSPLHF.

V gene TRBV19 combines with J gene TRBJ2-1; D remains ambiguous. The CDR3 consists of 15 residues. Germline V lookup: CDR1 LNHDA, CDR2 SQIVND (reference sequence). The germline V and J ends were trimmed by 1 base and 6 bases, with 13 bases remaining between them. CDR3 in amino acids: CASSIGVGSFNEQFF. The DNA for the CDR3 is TGTGCCAGTAGTATAGGGGTCGGTAGTTTCAATGAGCAGTTCTTC.

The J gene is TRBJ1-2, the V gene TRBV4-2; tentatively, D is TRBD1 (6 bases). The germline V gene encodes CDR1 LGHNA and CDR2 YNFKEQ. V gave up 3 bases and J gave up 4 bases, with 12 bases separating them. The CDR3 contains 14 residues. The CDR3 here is CASSQDSLPYGYTF. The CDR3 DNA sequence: TGTGCCAGCAGCCAGGACAGTCTCCCCTATGGCTACACCTTC.

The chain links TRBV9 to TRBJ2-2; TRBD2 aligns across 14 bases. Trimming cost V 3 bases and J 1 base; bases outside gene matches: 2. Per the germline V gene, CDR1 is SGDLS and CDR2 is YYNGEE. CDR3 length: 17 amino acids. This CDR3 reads CASSGGLAGGNTGELFF. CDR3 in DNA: TGTGCCAGCAGCGGCGGACTAGCGGGGGGGAACACCGGGGAGCTGTTTTTT.

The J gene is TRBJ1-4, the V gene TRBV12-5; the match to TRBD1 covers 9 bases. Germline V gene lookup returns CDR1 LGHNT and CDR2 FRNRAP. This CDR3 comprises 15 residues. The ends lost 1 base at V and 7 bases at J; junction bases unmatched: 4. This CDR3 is CASGLDRTGVEKLFF. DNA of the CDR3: TGTGCTAGTGGTTTGGATCGGACAGGGGTTGAAAAACTGTTTTTT. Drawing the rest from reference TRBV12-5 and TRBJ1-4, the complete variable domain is DARVTQTPRHKVTEMGQEVTMRCQPILGHNTVFWYRQTMMQGLELLAYFRNRAPLDDSGMPKDRFSAEMPDATLATLKIQPSEPRDSAVYFCASGLDRTGVEKLFFGSGTQLSVL.